This is a list of T cell receptor beta chains from one sample in a study of T cell repertoires in cytomegalovirus infection. MiXCR, applied by TCRdb to the reads, yields one record per CDR3 protein. This table holds about 740,000 distinct CDR3 sequences, approximately 34% found once. Sample: PBMCs. The origin of the receptors is a human donor in good health (CMV status not recorded). Some clones in this sample may be carry-over from other donors' samples. CDR3s include the opening cysteine and the closing phenylalanine or tryptophan. D genes are given only for firm matches. A clone size is listed for some rows: how often the clone was seen (once, few, many), or a class if it is expanded.

v_gene,abundance,d_gene,j_gene,CDR3nt,CDR3aa
TRBV6-1,-,TRBD2,TRBJ2-3,TGTGCCAGCAGACGGGAGGCCACAGATACGCAGTATTTT,CASRREATDTQYF
TRBV7-8,-,-,TRBJ1-2,TGTGCCAGCAGCTGGCAACCAGGGGAGGGCTACACCTTC,CASSWQPGEGYTF
TRBV10-1,-,-,TRBJ2-2,TGCGCCAGCAGTGAAACAGGGTTTTTCGGGGAGCTGTTTTTT,CASSETGFFGELFF
TRBV5-6,-,-,TRBJ1-5,TGTGCCAGCAGCTTGGGGGAGGCCCGGAGGGGGTACGGCAATCAGCCCCAGCATTTT,CASSLGEARRGYGNQPQHF
TRBV7-2,many,TRBD2,TRBJ2-7,TGTGCCAGCAGTAGGACTAGCGGGAGGGTTATTAGCTCCTACGAGCAGTACTTC,CASSRTSGRVISSYEQYF
TRBV19,few,-,TRBJ2-7,TGTGCCAGTAGTATACAAGGGTCGGGGAACGAGCAGTACTTC,CASSIQGSGNEQYF
TRBV6-2/TRBV6-3,many,-,TRBJ2-5,TGTGCCAGCAGTCGACAGGCATGGGAGACCCAGTACTTC,CASSRQAWETQYF
TRBV12-3/TRBV12-4,few,-,TRBJ2-3,TGTGCCAGCACATCTATCGGGGGAGATACGCAGTATTTT,CASTSIGGDTQYF
TRBV27,-,-,TRBJ2-7,TGTGCCCCCCCGCCGCGCTCCTACGAGCAGTACTTC,CAPPPRSYEQYF
TRBV20-1,many,-,TRBJ2-1,TGCAGTGCTAGAGATGGTCGGGAAATGAATGAGCAGTTCTTC,CSARDGREMNEQFF
TRBV10-1,-,-,TRBJ2-2,TGCGCCAGCAGTGAGTTCGGAGGAGGGACGCCCGGGGAGCTGTTTTTT,CASSEFGGGTPGELFF
TRBV10-1,-,TRBD2,TRBJ2-3,TGCGCCAGCAGTCCACTCAGCGGGGGGAGAGATACGCAGTATTTT,CASSPLSGGRDTQYF
TRBV15,few,TRBD1,TRBJ1-5,TGTGCCACCGGACAGGGGGTTCAGCCCCAGCATTTT,CATGQGVQPQHF
TRBV5-4,-,-,TRBJ2-7,TGTGCCAGCAGCTGGAACAGGGACCCCCGAGAGCAGTACTTC,CASSWNRDPREQYF
TRBV6-5,-,TRBD1,TRBJ1-2,TGTGCCAGCAGTTACTCAGGGACAGGGGTCCACACCTTC,CASSYSGTGVHTF
TRBV12-3/TRBV12-4,many,-,TRBJ2-7,TGTGCCAGCAGTCAACCGGGACCTTTCTACGAGCAGTACTTC,CASSQPGPFYEQYF
TRBV6-1,-,-,TRBJ2-3,TGTGCCAGCAGTGCCGGACAGTCATGGGCAGCAGATACGCAGTATTTT,CASSAGQSWAADTQYF
TRBV5-6,-,TRBD2,TRBJ2-1,TGTGCCAGCAGCGCCGCTAGCGGGAGCGTATACAATGAGCAGTTCTTC,CASSAASGSVYNEQFF
TRBV20-1,-,TRBD2,TRBJ2-5,TGCAGTGCTAGAGAGACTAGCGGGAGCAAAGAGACCCAGTACTTC,CSARETSGSKETQYF
TRBV7-2,few,-,TRBJ2-7,TGTGCCACCGGGGCGGGGTCCTACGAGCAGTACTTC,CATGAGSYEQYF
TRBV7-8,many,-,TRBJ1-1,TGTGCCAGCAGCTTAGGGAGACGGGGGGAAGCTTTCTTT,CASSLGRRGEAFF
TRBV24-1,few,-,TRBJ2-7,TGTGCCACCAGTGATATCCGGGGCTCAAACGAGCAGTACTTC,CATSDIRGSNEQYF
TRBV14,-,-,TRBJ1-5,TGTGCCAGCAGCCAAGGATATCGTCAGCCCCAGCATTTT,CASSQGYRQPQHF
TRBV5-5,few,TRBD1,TRBJ2-1,TGTGCCAGCAGCCAGGGACAGGGGGCCTATGAGCAGTTCTTC,CASSQGQGAYEQFF
TRBV29-1,-,-,TRBJ2-5,TGCAGCGTTGATAAGGAAGAGACCCAGTACTTC,CSVDKEETQYF
TRBV29-1,-,-,TRBJ1-1,TGCAGCGTCACAAGGAGCGAAGCTTTCTTT,CSVTRSEAFF
TRBV28,-,TRBD1,TRBJ1-1,TGTGCCAGCAGTCGGACAGGTTTTAACACTGAAGCTTTCTTT,CASSRTGFNTEAFF
TRBV23-1,-,-,TRBJ2-2,TGCGCCAGCAGTCCCGATCCGGCCAGGGGGAACACCGGGGAGCTGTTTTTT,CASSPDPARGNTGELFF
TRBV3-1,few,-,TRBJ2-3,TGTGCCAGCAGCCCTCGAGGGCTTAGCACAGATACGCAGTATTTT,CASSPRGLSTDTQYF
TRBV27,-,TRBD1,TRBJ2-6,TGTGCCAGCAGTCCCGAGACAGGGTACTCTCCTGGGGCCAACGTCCTGACTTTC,CASSPETGYSPGANVLTF
TRBV19,few,TRBD2,TRBJ2-1,TGTGCCAGTAGTATAGTACTAGCGGGGGAAGGGGATGAGCAGTTCTTC,CASSIVLAGEGDEQFF
TRBV6-5,-,TRBD1,TRBJ1-1,TGTGCCAGCAGTTACTCCAGCCTGACAGGGACGATGAACACTGAAGCTTTCTTT,CASSYSSLTGTMNTEAFF
TRBV20-1,-,TRBD2,TRBJ2-3,TGCAGTTGCCAAACTAGCGGGGGGGCCAAATTGGCAGATACGCAGTATTTT,CSCQTSGGAKLADTQYF
TRBV3-1,few,TRBD1,TRBJ1-2,TGTGCCAGCAGCCAGACAGGGCCCTATGGCTACACCTTC,CASSQTGPYGYTF
TRBV20-1,-,-,TRBJ1-1,TGCAGTGCTAGCGGACAGCTCTACACTGAAGCTTTCTTT,CSASGQLYTEAFF
TRBV11-2,once,TRBD2,TRBJ2-7,TGTGCCAGCAGCTTCCGCAAGCCTAGCGGGAGCTACGAGCAGTACTTC,CASSFRKPSGSYEQYF
TRBV6-1,many,-,TRBJ2-1,TGTGCCAGCACCGAGGACAGAAACTACAATGAGCAGTTCTTC,CASTEDRNYNEQFF
TRBV7-9,many,TRBD1,TRBJ1-1,TGTGCCAGCAGCTTAGCGCTGGGAGGGGGCGCCGGTTTT,CASSLALGGGAGF
TRBV6-2/TRBV6-3,-,TRBD1,TRBJ2-2,TGTGCCAGCAGAAAATCGGGACAGGGGGGCACCGGGGAGCTGTTTTTT,CASRKSGQGGTGELFF
TRBV24-1,-,TRBD1,TRBJ1-2,TGTGCCACCAGTGCAGGGGGTGCGGAGAATGGCTACACCTTC,CATSAGGAENGYTF
TRBV10-2,few,-,TRBJ1-1,TGCGCCAGCAGTGAGTCAGTTGGGCAGCGGACTGAAGCTTTCTTT,CASSESVGQRTEAFF
TRBV28,-,TRBD2,TRBJ2-7,TGTGCCAGCTCAGCGGGATTCGGCTACGAGCAGTACTTC,CASSAGFGYEQYF
TRBV7-9,many,TRBD1,TRBJ2-7,TGTGCCAGCAGCTCCCCCGGACAGGGCTACGAGCAGTACTTC,CASSSPGQGYEQYF
TRBV28,-,-,TRBJ2-7,TGTGCCAGCAGTTTAGAGTGGTCCTACTCCTACGAGCAGTACTTC,CASSLEWSYSYEQYF
TRBV4-1,few,TRBD2,TRBJ2-1,TGCGCCAGCAGTCGGCTAGCGGGAGAAACAAATGAGCAGTTCTTC,CASSRLAGETNEQFF
TRBV7-2,many,-,TRBJ2-5,TGTGCCAGCAGCTTAGGTGGCAGACTAGGTCCGCAAGAGACCCAGTACTTC,CASSLGGRLGPQETQYF
TRBV6-4,-,-,TRBJ1-5,TGTGCCAGCACCATTGTCCCGGGACAATGTGGGCATCAGCCCCAGCATTTT,CASTIVPGQCGHQPQHF
TRBV4-1,few,TRBD1,TRBJ1-2,TGCGCCAGCAGCCAAGGGGACAGGGCCTATGGCTACACCTTC,CASSQGDRAYGYTF
TRBV7-2,many,TRBD2,TRBJ2-1,TGTGCCAGCAGCCCTCCACCCGGGACTACCTCCTACAATGAGCAGTTCTTC,CASSPPPGTTSYNEQFF
TRBV24-1,-,-,TRBJ2-3,TGTGCCACCAGTGACAGTCGCACAGATACGCAGTATTTT,CATSDSRTDTQYF
TRBV10-1,-,-,TRBJ2-6,TGCGCCAGCAGTCCAGCTATTGGGGCCAACGTCCTGACTTTC,CASSPAIGANVLTF
TRBV7-6,few,-,TRBJ1-1,TGTGCCAGCAGCTCCCTTTCGCTTATTATGAACACTGAAGCTTTCTTT,CASSSLSLIMNTEAFF
TRBV6-6,few,-,TRBJ1-2,TGTGCCAGCAGTTACTCAGAGGACATCACGGGTGGCTACACCTTC,CASSYSEDITGGYTF
TRBV6-1,-,-,TRBJ1-2,TGTGCCAGCAGTGAAAAAGGAGCTAACTATGGCTACACCTTC,CASSEKGANYGYTF